Below, 22 T cell receptor gamma chains from the same sample are listed, as sequenced in a study of gamma-delta T cells after stem cell transplantation. TCRdb called clones from the RT-PCR reads again using CATT. The data contain 1,100 or so gamma-chain clones, 15% to 20% of them singletons. Sequencing was done on a sample of gamma-delta T cells. The receptor source for this set is a human donor. It is not recorded whose cells these are; they may come from a transplant donor.

About this clone: The sample contains more than one DNA sequence encoding this CDR3. The chain uses TRGV4 and TRGJ1 or TRGJ2. Looked up from germline, CDR1 is EGSTGY and CDR2 is YDSYTSSV. V shed 0 bases and J 7 bases; nucleotides not matched to a gene: 3. This CDR3 has 12 residues. The DNA of the CDR3 is TGTGCCACCTGGGATGGGCGCTATAAGAAACTCTTT. It yields the protein CATWDGRYKKLF.

The gene calls are TRGV8 and TRGJP. The CDR3 contains 17 residues. The germline gives CDR1 VENAVY, CDR2 YDSYNSRV. Germline trimming cut 5 bases from V and 4 bases from J; bases unmatched to any gene: 8. The CDR3 DNA reads as TGTGCCACCTGGGCCCCCCCCCAAGAGTTGGGCAAAAAAATCAAGGTATTT. It yields the protein CATWAPPQELGKKIKVF.

The V gene is TRGV5, the J gene TRGJ1 or TRGJ2. This CDR3 has 13 amino acids. Looked up from germline, CDR1 is VINAFY and CDR2 is YDVSNSKD. Trimming took 0 bases from V and 8 from J; bases not matched to a gene: 7. CDR3 coding DNA: TGTGCCACCTGGGACAGGGGGGATGATAAGAAACTCTTT. Its translation: CATWDRGDDKKLF.

This clone is categorized as large. In the same sample, other DNA sequences code for this CDR3. This rearrangement joins TRGV9 to TRGJ1 or TRGJ2. There are 9 residues in the CDR3. CDR1 and CDR2 (germline): GITISATS, ISYDGTV (reference sequence). V dropped 4 bases and J dropped 11; count of bases not matched to a gene: 2. CDR3 loop: CALWDQKLF. The CDR3 coding sequence is TGTGCCTTGTGGGATCAGAAACTCTTT.

The chain carries TRGV3 and TRGJ1 or TRGJ2. V lost 0 bases, J lost 3 bases, and 8 bases stayed unmatched. CDR3 length: 15 amino acids. CDR1 and CDR2 from the germline V gene are VTNTFY and YDVSTARD (reference sequence). CDR3 sequence: CATWDRLGTYYKKLF. The DNA for the CDR3 is TGTGCCACCTGGGACAGGCTGGGGACTTATTATAAGAAACTCTTT.

With respect to this clone: Since a much larger clone is just one base distant, this may be a read error. The gene calls are TRGV2 and TRGJ1 or TRGJ2. This CDR3 contains 13 residues. CDR1 is EGSNGY and CDR2 is YDSYNSKV in the germline V gene. V lost 1 base to trimming and J lost 7 bases; unmatched junction nucleotides: 7. DNA of the CDR3: TGTGCCACCTGGGACGGACCACAGTATAAGAAACTCTTT. Protein product: CATWDGPQYKKLF.

This clone is large within its sample. The chain uses TRGV4 and TRGJ1 or TRGJ2. Germline V CDR1 and CDR2: EGSTGY, YDSYTSSV. The CDR3 has 13 amino acids. V lost 1 base and J lost 3; bases outside the gene matches: 3. The CDR3 is CATWDGVYYKKLF. DNA for the CDR3: TGTGCCACCTGGGATGGAGTTTATTATAAGAAACTCTTT.

This clone showed up just a few times. This chain links TRGV9 with TRGJP. Losses at the gene ends were 1 base for V and 8 bases for J; bases not matched to a gene: 11. Germline V lookup: CDR1 GITISATS, CDR2 ISYDGTV (reference sequence). The CDR3 totals 18 residues. The CDR3 spells CALWEVTPQKLGKKIKVF. Here the CDR3 DNA reads TGTGCCTTGTGGGAGGTCACACCCCAAAAGTTGGGCAAAAAAATCAAGGTATTT.

There are a few counts of this clone. V is TRGV4 and J is TRGJ1 or TRGJ2. With V trimmed by 4 bases and J by 0 bases, 3 bases remained unmatched. CDR1 and CDR2 from the germline V gene are EGSTGY and YDSYTSSV. The CDR3 extends over 13 amino acids. The DNA for the CDR3 is TGTGCCACCTGGGAGAGGAATTATTATAAGAAACTCTTT. Protein: CATWERNYYKKLF.

This clone was found a few times. The CDR3 reads CALWEVHDGENYYKKLF. As DNA, the CDR3 is TGTGCCTTGTGGGAGGTGCACGATGGGGAAAATTATTATAAGAAACTCTTT. V is TRGV9 and J is TRGJ1 or TRGJ2. Per germline, CDR1 GITISATS and CDR2 ISYDGTV (reference sequence). V was clipped by 0 bases and J by 1 base; unmatched bases: 12. CDR3 length equals 17 residues.

This clone is judged large. V gene TRGV5 combines with J gene TRGJ1 or TRGJ2. Unmatched junction bases numbered 3, after V lost 0 bases and J lost 7 bases. CDR3 size: 12 residues. The germline gives CDR1 VINAFY, CDR2 YDVSNSKD. CDR3 sequence reads: CATWDRQYKKLF. CDR3 nucleotide sequence: TGTGCCACCTGGGACAGGCAATATAAGAAACTCTTT.

The rearrangement links TRGV5 to TRGJP1. This CDR3 spans 14 amino acids. The ends lost 3 bases at V and 2 bases at J; junction bases unmatched: 3. The V gene's germline CDR1 is VINAFY and CDR2 YDVSNSKD. This chain's CDR3 is CATWDGTTGWFKIF. Here the CDR3 DNA reads TGTGCCACCTGGGACGGGACCACTGGTTGGTTCAAGATATTT.

This clone ranks as large. This chain joins TRGV3 and TRGJ1 or TRGJ2. The trim removed 0 bases at V and 12 bases at J, leaving 11 bases unmatched. The CDR3 consists of 13 residues. Germline CDR1 reads VTNTFY; CDR2 reads YDVSTARD (reference sequence). The CDR3 sequence: CATWDRERIGKLF. CDR3 sequence (DNA): TGTGCCACCTGGGACAGGGAGAGAATCGGGAAACTCTTT.

This clone has more than one count but fewer than ten. One junction end does not reproduce the germline sequence, and a read error may be involved. J is TRGJP and V is TRGV9. Germline values: CDR1 GITISATS, CDR2 ISYDGTV (reference sequence). The CDR3 is 16 residues long. CDR3 sequence: CALWKVPGLGKKIKVF. The CDR3 nucleotides are TGTGCCTTGTGGAAGGTGCCGGGGTTGGGCAAAAAAATCAAGGTATTT.

This clone was detected only a few times. The chain carries TRGV4 and TRGJP2. CDR1 is EGSTGY and CDR2 is YDSYTSSV in the germline V gene. This CDR3 has 15 residues. V dropped 4 bases and J dropped 0; count of bases not matched to a gene: 5. CDR3 sequence reads: CATWEINSSDWIKTF. In DNA, the CDR3 is TGTGCCACCTGGGAAATAAATAGTAGTGATTGGATCAAGACGTTT.

The chain links TRGV2 to TRGJP2. Germline CDR1 is EGSNGY and CDR2 is YDSYNSKV. V lost 0 bases and J lost 8; bases outside the gene matches: 3. The CDR3 length is 13 residues. The CDR3 coding sequence is TGTGCCACCTGGGACGGGCAGGATTGGATCAAGACGTTT. It is translated as CATWDGQDWIKTF.

The rearrangement links TRGV8 to TRGJ1 or TRGJ2. Germline V gene sequence: CDR1 VENAVY, CDR2 YDSYNSRV. V lost 1 base, J lost 6 bases, and 3 bases stayed unmatched. The CDR3 has 12 amino acids. In DNA form, the CDR3 reads TGTGCCACCTGGGATAGCCTTTATAAGAAACTCTTT. It encodes CATWDSLYKKLF.

This clone is deemed large (0.1 to 1%). This chain connects TRGV4 to TRGJ1 or TRGJ2. Germline CDR1 and CDR2: EGSTGY and YDSYTSSV. J was trimmed by 1 base and V by 0 bases; bases with no gene match: 6. The CDR3 spans 15 residues. In DNA form, the CDR3 reads TGTGCCACCTGGGATGGGCCAATCAATTATTATAAGAAACTCTTT. This encodes CATWDGPINYYKKLF.

With respect to this clone: With a much larger clone just one base away, this may be a read error. The chain couples TRGV4 to TRGJ1 or TRGJ2. Germline V gene data show CDR1 as EGSTGY and CDR2 as YDSYTSSV. This CDR3 has 15 amino acids. This CDR3 is CAAWDVRPYYYKKLF. The CDR3, as DNA: TGTGCCGCCTGGGATGTCCGACCCTATTATTATAAGAAACTCTTT.

Comment on this clone: A much larger clone lies a single base off, so this may be a read error. For the CDR3, the DNA is TGTGCCTTGTTGGATCAGAAACTCTTT. This encodes CALLDQKLF. This sequence joins TRGV9 and TRGJ1 or TRGJ2. Germline trimming cut 8 bases from V and 11 bases from J; bases unmatched to any gene: 6. The CDR3 length is 9 residues. Germline-derived CDR1 and CDR2 are GITISATS and ISYDGTV (reference sequence).

This clone has a handful of counts. An end of the junction differs from the germline gene, which may be a read error. The chain employs TRGV8 and TRGJ1 or TRGJ2. CDR1 is VENAVY and CDR2 is YDSYNSRV in the germline V gene. The CDR3 consists of 12 residues. CDR3 region: CAAWGNYYKKLF. As DNA, the CDR3 is TGTGCCGCCTGGGGGAATTATTATAAGAAACTCTTT.

The rearrangement links TRGV9 to TRGJ1 or TRGJ2. Germline CDR1 reads GITISATS; CDR2 reads ISYDGTV (reference sequence). This CDR3 has 13 amino acids. The V segment lost 1 base and the J segment 4 bases; nucleotides outside the gene matches: 4. This CDR3 is CALWEVLYYKKLF. The CDR3, as DNA: TGTGCCTTGTGGGAGGTCCTGTATTATAAGAAACTCTTT.